Sequencing of this T cell receptor beta chain was carried out in a study of naive and memory T cell subsets. Separate alpha and beta amplification began at the second PCR step. Four subsets defined by CD45RA and CD27 were sorted after CD3, CD4, CD8 and live/dead staining. The beta constant-region primer was an equimolar mix of two oligonucleotides covering TRBC1 and TRBC2. TCRdb re-called the UMI-ligation and nested PCR reads with MiXCR, one entry per CDR3 protein. The data hold 89,000 or so distinct CDR3 sequences, with around 13% observed a single time. Germline-derived CDR1 and CDR2 are SEHNR and FQNEAQ (reference sequence). V was trimmed by 7 bases and J by 6 bases, leaving 16 bases between them. The CDR3 loop spans 15 amino acids.

What was sequenced was central memory CD4+ T cells from blood. The sequence was collected from a human donor in good health. This chain links TRBV7-9 with TRBJ1-6, with D possibly being TRBD1 (6 bases). The CDR3 loop reads CASTPSQGSNSPLHF. The DNA for the CDR3 is TGTGCCAGCACCCCTTCACAGGGAAGTAATTCACCCCTCCACTTT. Full variable domain (missing parts from reference TRBV7-9 and TRBJ1-6): DTGVSQNPRHKITKRGQNVTFRCDPISEHNRLYWYRQTLGQGPEFLTYFQNEAQLEKSRLLSDRFSAERPKGSFSTLEIQRTEQGDSAMYLCASTPSQGSNSPLHFGNGTRLTVT.